This T cell receptor beta chain was captured by sequencing in a study of response to subunit inactivated influenza vaccine (dated by TCRdb to about 2018). Some background on the complete study: Deep quantitative profiling of the T cell receptor repertoire was used in the study to follow responses to a trivalent subunit inactivated influenza vaccine.

Library preparation employed RT-PCR. Sequenced using an Illumina HiSeq 2500. The public reads were reprocessed in TCRdb via fastp at Q25 and MiXCR, keeping in-frame beta chains. Merged by CDR3 protein, the rows form single entries marked with the most common genes and DNA. The sample contains under 550,000 distinct CDR3 sequences, 7.6% of them found a single time. Roughly 13% of the sample is taken by the ten largest. This clonotype was seen ten or more times. Its cognate antigen has yet to be identified. Per-base quality was not reported, and no clone a single base away is much larger than it. The research as a whole found: The authors suggested that each seasonal influenza vaccination may recruit only a limited number of new T cells.

The sequence was collected from a man in his fifties or sixties who received an inactivated influenza vaccine. Donor details come from another sample of the same person, matched by shared clones. The sequenced sample was PBMCs from blood, obtained less than 30 months after vaccination.

The nucleotides read TGTGCCAGCAGAAGGGGCCGCGACATTCAGTACTTC. Translated, this gives CASRRGRDIQYF. The V gene is TRBV12-3 or TRBV12-4 and the J gene is TRBJ2-4, with a tentative D gene TRBD1 over 5 matching bases. V loses 6 bases of germline sequence and J loses 8 bases, and the interval between the two ends is 11 bases. The CDR3 runs 12 amino acids, cysteine and phenylalanine included. Just the 36-base CDR3 DNA is kept, in frame starting at base 1.